Presented here are 9 T cell receptor beta chains from one specimen sequenced in a study of T cell repertoires in cytomegalovirus infection. Each CDR3 protein is one row after TCRdb ran MiXCR on the reads. This table holds around 180,000 distinct CDR3 sequences, roughly 19% found once. Specimen: PBMCs. The receptor set was obtained from a human donor in good health (CMV status not recorded). Some clones in this sample may be carry-over from other donors' samples.

The V gene is TRBV4-1, the J gene TRBJ1-1; D uncertain. The CDR3 covers 16 residues. From germline, CDR1 is MGHRA and CDR2 YSYEKL. Trimming pared 1 base from V and 1 base from J, leaving 13 bases between. The CDR3 DNA follows: TGCGCCAGCAGCCAAGTAGGATTAGCGGGGAACACTGAAGCTTTCTTT. Protein: CASSQVGLAGNTEAFF.

This clonotype was detected many times. The CDR3 loop reads CASSFKTGPYNSPLHF. CDR3 in DNA: TGTGCCAGCAGTTTTAAGACAGGGCCATATAATTCACCCCTCCACTTT. The chain carries TRBV28 and TRBJ1-6; 7 positions agree with TRBD1. V trimming: 3 bases; J trimming: 4 bases; junction bases outside the gene matches: 6. The germline V gene has CDR1 MDHEN and CDR2 SYDVKM. The CDR3 is 16 residues long. Looking up the rest from reference TRBV28 and TRBJ1-6 gives the full variable domain: DVKVTQSSRYLVKRTGEKVFLECVQDMDHENMFWYRQDPGLGLRLIYFSYDVKMKEKGDIPEGYSVSREKKERFSLILESASTNQTSMYLCASSFKTGPYNSPLHFGNGTRLTVT.

Only a few counts were recorded for this clonotype. V usage is TRBV12-3 or TRBV12-4 and J usage is TRBJ1-2; 7 bases align to TRBD1. After removal of 5 bases from V and 8 bases from J, the junction contained 2 bases not matched to a gene. The CDR3 spans 11 residues. In DNA, the CDR3 is TGTGCCAGCAGTCAACAGGGGGGCTACACCTTC. It specifies CASSQQGGYTF.

In this sample, this clonotype turned up many times. The V and J genes are TRBV12-3 or TRBV12-4 and TRBJ2-7; no reliable D call. Trimming stripped 1 base from V and 3 bases from J, with 4 bases between. CDR3 size: 12 residues. CDR3 sequence reads: CASSLGNYEQYF. The CDR3 DNA reads as TGTGCCAGCAGTTTAGGAAACTACGAGCAGTACTTC.

This clonotype appeared many times. The chain combines TRBV7-6 with TRBJ2-7; no definite D call. This CDR3 is 13 amino acids long. Germline-derived CDR1 and CDR2 are SGHVS and FNYEAQ. V was cut by 5 bases and J by 0 bases, with 8 bases left in between. DNA for the CDR3: TGTGCCAGCAGCCACGGGTACTCCTACGAGCAGTACTTC. The encoded protein is CASSHGYSYEQYF.

This clonotype was observed many times. The genes are TRBV19 and TRBJ1-2; D is unresolved. The CDR3 runs to 15 residues. Germline lookup yields CDR1 LNHDA and CDR2 SQIVND (reference sequence). Trimming pared 3 bases from V and 1 base from J, leaving 12 bases between. As DNA, the CDR3 is TGTGCCAGTAGTATGCGTTCGCGACTTAACTATGGCTACACCTTC. Translation gives CASSMRSRLNYGYTF. Looking up the rest from reference TRBV19 and TRBJ1-2 gives the full variable domain: DGGITQSPKYLFRKEGQNVTLSCEQNLNHDAMYWYRQDPGQGLRLIYYSQIVNDFQKGDIAEGYSVSREKKESFPLTVTSAQKNPTAFYLCASSMRSRLNYGYTFGSGTRLTVV.

This clonotype showed up just once. The chain combines TRBV19 with TRBJ2-2, with 7 bases that match TRBD1. After removal of 5 bases from V and 2 bases from J, the junction contained 8 bases not matched to a gene. The CDR3 is 16 residues long. Germline V CDR1 and CDR2: LNHDA, SQIVND (reference sequence). CDR3 bases: TGTGCCAGTAGTGCCTCCGGGACAGTTAACACCGGGGAGCTGTTTTTT. It translates to CASSASGTVNTGELFF.

The chain has TRBV7-6 and TRBJ1-5, with D perhaps TRBD1 (5 bases). The CDR3 spans 17 residues. Trimming took 5 bases from V and 0 from J, leaving 17 bases between them. Germline V lookup: CDR1 SGHVS, CDR2 FNYEAQ. CDR3 coding DNA: TGTGCCAGCAGCCGAACCCCGACAGAATATAGCAATCAGCCCCAGCATTTT. Its protein product is CASSRTPTEYSNQPQHF.

This clonotype appeared a few times. This chain uses TRBV3-1 with TRBJ2-7, with 13 bases lining up with TRBD2. CDR1 and CDR2 (germline): LGHDT, YNNKEL (reference sequence). The CDR3 totals 16 residues. After removal of 4 bases from V and 3 bases from J, the junction contained 6 bases not matched to a gene. The CDR3 nucleotides read TGTGCCAGCAGCCGAGTGGGACTAGCGGGGAACTACGAGCAGTACTTC. Its translation is CASSRVGLAGNYEQYF.